The 14 T cell receptor beta chains below come from one sample, sequenced in a study of patients and donors after allogeneic stem cell transplantation. TCRdb analysed the RT-PCR reads with MiXCR anew, one entry per CDR3 protein. The sample has about 230,000 distinct CDR3 sequences, less than 15% seen once. The sequencing input was blood, either unsorted or a sorted T cell fraction (not recorded which). These receptors came from a human donor who was either an allogeneic HSCT recipient or a stem cell or donor lymphocyte infusion donor (not recorded which). It is not recorded whose cells these are; they may come from a transplant donor.

This rearrangement joins TRBV19 to TRBJ2-7; TRBD1 is a possible D gene (5 bases). The CDR3 runs to 15 residues. Germline V lookup: CDR1 LNHDA, CDR2 SQIVND (reference sequence). V lost 2 bases, J lost 3 bases, and 14 bases lay in between. CDR3 loop: CASSIQGGADYEQYF. The DNA for the CDR3 is TGTGCCAGTAGTATACAGGGCGGTGCAGACTACGAGCAGTACTTC.

V gene TRBV4-1 combines with J gene TRBJ2-2, with D unresolved. V was clipped by 8 bases and J by 5 bases, with 15 bases between them. CDR1 and CDR2 (germline): MGHRA, YSYEKL. There are 14 residues in the CDR3. Written as DNA, the CDR3 is TGCGCCAGCCAAGAACGGCGAGGAACCGGGGAGCTGTTTTTT. Its protein product is CASQERRGTGELFF.

The chain couples TRBV4-2 to TRBJ2-3, with TRBD2 matching 11 bases. V gave up 4 bases and J gave up 3 bases; unmatched junction bases: 9. The CDR3 has 17 amino acids. In germline, CDR1 is LGHNA, CDR2 YNFKEQ. Here the CDR3 reads CASSLTRLAGSTDTQYF. The CDR3 DNA sequence: TGTGCCAGCAGCCTAACGCGACTAGCGGGGTCAACAGATACGCAGTATTTT.

With regard to this clonotype: At one of its ends the junction is not consistent with the germline gene, which may arise from a read error. The chain couples TRBV9 to TRBJ1-1; 10 positions match TRBD1. The CDR3 has 14 amino acids. In germline, CDR1 is SGDLS, CDR2 YYNGEE. CDR3 amino acids: CASSPTTGGTETFF. Written as DNA, the CDR3 is TGTGCCAGCAGCCCAACGACAGGGGGCACTGAAACTTTCTTT.

The rearrangement joins TRBV9 to TRBJ2-2; D remains unclear. The CDR3 extends over 11 amino acids. Germline V CDR1 and CDR2: SGDLS, YYNGEE. Trimming removed 3 bases from V and 8 bases from J, with 5 bases in between. CDR3 sequence (DNA): TGTGCCAGCAGCGCCGTGGGGGAGCTGTTTTTT. As protein: CASSAVGELFF.

V and J are TRBV6-6 and TRBJ2-1; D possibly matches TRBD1 or TRBD2 (5 bases each). The ends were cut back, 5 bases at V and 5 bases at J, with 10 bases in the middle. Looked up from germline, CDR1 is MNHNY and CDR2 is SVGAGI (reference sequence). The CDR3 totals 13 residues. The CDR3 is CASSTQGDNEQFF. The CDR3 DNA sequence: TGTGCCAGCAGTACTCAGGGAGACAATGAGCAGTTCTTC.

This clonotype was observed a handful of times. The chain couples TRBV10-3 to TRBJ1-2, with a possible D match to TRBD1 (5 bases). The ends were cut back, 3 bases at V and 2 bases at J, with 13 bases in the middle. The CDR3 runs to 15 residues. Looked up from germline, CDR1 is ENHRY and CDR2 is SYGVKD. In DNA, the CDR3 is TGTGCCATCAGTGAATCCACCGGGACGAACTATGGCTACACCTTC. Translation gives CAISESTGTNYGYTF.

This rearrangement joins TRBV4-1 to TRBJ1-4; 7 bases are a match to TRBD1. V was pared by 4 bases and J by 4 bases, with 6 bases of the junction left unmatched. The CDR3 runs 15 residues. Germline V gives CDR1 MGHRA, CDR2 YSYEKL. The CDR3 loop is CASSLGGSINEKLFF. DNA of the CDR3: TGCGCCAGCAGCCTAGGGGGCTCGATTAATGAAAAACTGTTTTTT.

This clonotype was observed a handful of times. The V gene is TRBV4-1, the J gene TRBJ2-1; 10 bases fit TRBD1. Trimming took 2 bases from V and 5 from J; bases not matched to a gene: 3. Germline V gene sequence: CDR1 MGHRA, CDR2 YSYEKL. The CDR3 loop spans 15 amino acids. The CDR3 bases are TGCGCCAGCAGCCAACGCGGACAGGGGGACAATGAGCAGTTCTTC. Translated, it gives CASSQRGQGDNEQFF.

In its sample, this clonotype is medium-sized. The V call is TRBV6-5, the J call TRBJ2-1, with TRBD2 matching over 12 bases. The junction had 3 bases not matched to a gene; V was cut back by 0 bases and J by 3 bases. Germline V lookup: CDR1 MNHEY, CDR2 SVGAGI. This CDR3 region has 17 residues. CDR3 in DNA: TGTGCCAGCAGTTACTCGGGACTAGCGGGTGTCTACAATGAGCAGTTCTTC. Translating it yields CASSYSGLAGVYNEQFF.

At least ten counts were recorded for this clonotype. The genes are TRBV12-3 or TRBV12-4 and TRBJ1-2; tentative D call: TRBD1 (5 bases). The CDR3 runs to 13 residues. V was trimmed by 5 bases and J by 6 bases, leaving 13 bases between them. The CDR3 nucleotides are TGTGCCAGCAGTCCCCAAGGACATGATGGCTACACCTTC. Translating gives CASSPQGHDGYTF.

This clonotype was counted only a few times. The chain links TRBV12-3 or TRBV12-4 to TRBJ2-1, with 7 bases that match TRBD2. V lost 4 bases and J lost 0; bases outside the gene matches: 3. The CDR3 contains 15 residues. The CDR3 DNA reads TGTGCCAGCAGTTCGCGGGGGTACTCCTACAATGAGCAGTTCTTC. Its protein is CASSSRGYSYNEQFF.

This clonotype showed up just a few times. The chain combines TRBV28 with TRBJ2-1; D unresolved. Deletions cut 0 bases from V and 7 bases from J, with 4 bases between. Germline V gene data show CDR1 as MDHEN and CDR2 as SYDVKM. The CDR3 runs to 12 residues. The CDR3 DNA reads as TGTGCCAGCAGTTTATGGGGGAATGAGCAGTTCTTC. Translating it yields CASSLWGNEQFF.

This clonotype occurred a few times. V gene TRBV20-1 combines with J gene TRBJ2-7; 9 bases are shared with TRBD1. The length of the CDR3 is 13 residues. V shed 4 bases and J 4 bases; nucleotides not matched to a gene: 5. Germline V gene lookup returns CDR1 DFQATT and CDR2 SNEGSKA (reference sequence). The CDR3 here is CSAMGTGWYEQYF. CDR3 bases: TGCAGTGCTATGGGGACAGGGTGGTACGAGCAGTACTTC.